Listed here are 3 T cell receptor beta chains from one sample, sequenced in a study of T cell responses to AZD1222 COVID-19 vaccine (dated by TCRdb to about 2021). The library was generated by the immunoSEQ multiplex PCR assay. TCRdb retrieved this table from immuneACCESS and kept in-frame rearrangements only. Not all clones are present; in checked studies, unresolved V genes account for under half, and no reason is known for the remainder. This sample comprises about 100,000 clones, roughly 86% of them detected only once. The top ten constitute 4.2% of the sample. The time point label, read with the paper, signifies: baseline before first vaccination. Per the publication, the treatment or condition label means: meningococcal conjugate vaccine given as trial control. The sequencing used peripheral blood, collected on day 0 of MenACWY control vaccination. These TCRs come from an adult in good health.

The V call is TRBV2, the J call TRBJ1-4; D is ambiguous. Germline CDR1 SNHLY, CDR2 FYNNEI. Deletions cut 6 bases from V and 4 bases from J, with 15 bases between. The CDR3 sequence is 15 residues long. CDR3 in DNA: TGTGCCAGCAGCGCCACGAGGCCGGTTAATGAAAAACTGTTTTTT. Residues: CASSATRPVNEKLFF.

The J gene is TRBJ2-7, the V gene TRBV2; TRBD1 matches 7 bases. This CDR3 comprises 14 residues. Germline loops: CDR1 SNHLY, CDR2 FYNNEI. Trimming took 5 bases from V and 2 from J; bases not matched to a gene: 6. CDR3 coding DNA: TGTGCCAGCAGTAAGGGGACAGACCCCTACGAGCAGTACTTC. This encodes CASSKGTDPYEQYF.

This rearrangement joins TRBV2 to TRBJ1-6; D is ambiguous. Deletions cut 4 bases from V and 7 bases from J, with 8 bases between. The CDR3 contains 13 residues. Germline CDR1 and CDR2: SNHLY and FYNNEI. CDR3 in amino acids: CASSGAVNSPLHF. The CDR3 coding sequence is TGTGCCAGCAGTGGGGCAGTAAATTCACCCCTCCACTTT.